The T cell receptor (beta chain) under discussion was sequenced for a study of blood T cell repertoires in COVID-19. Study-wide background: Spain, Italy and the United States supplied samples that represented acute and convalescent COVID-19. PBMCs, B-cell-depleted T cells, or T cells were the source of the cDNA or gDNA that made up the material.

Original handling: By means of reference gene primer amplification, nucleated cell counts were estimated. The table came from immunoSEQ multiplex PCR; TCRdb's copy has only in-frame clones and leaves some out. V and J calls and clone size are those listed in that table; D and trimming were worked out from the DNA. The sample has about 260,000 clones; just under 90% are singletons. V gave up 1 base and J gave up 5 bases; unmatched junction bases: 2. CDR1 SGHAT and CDR2 FQDESV come from the germline V gene (reference sequence). This CDR3 region has 13 residues. This clone came up a few times. Sequencing input: PBMCs or T cells enriched from blood (not recorded which). The rearrangement uses TRBV11-1 and TRBJ2-7; 7 bases agree with TRBD2. The sequence was obtained from a woman between 25 and 40 years old with acute COVID-19. The CDR3 is CASSLDLADEQYF. CDR3 bases: TGTGCCAGCAGCTTAGACCTAGCGGACGAGCAGTACTTC. Based on the CDR3 plus reference TRBV11-1 and TRBJ2-7, the full variable domain is EAEVAQSPRYKITEKSQAVAFWCDPISGHATLYWYRQILGQGPELLVQFQDESVVDDSQLPKDRFSAERLKGVDSTLKIQPAELGDSAMYLCASSLDLADEQYFGPGTRLTVT.